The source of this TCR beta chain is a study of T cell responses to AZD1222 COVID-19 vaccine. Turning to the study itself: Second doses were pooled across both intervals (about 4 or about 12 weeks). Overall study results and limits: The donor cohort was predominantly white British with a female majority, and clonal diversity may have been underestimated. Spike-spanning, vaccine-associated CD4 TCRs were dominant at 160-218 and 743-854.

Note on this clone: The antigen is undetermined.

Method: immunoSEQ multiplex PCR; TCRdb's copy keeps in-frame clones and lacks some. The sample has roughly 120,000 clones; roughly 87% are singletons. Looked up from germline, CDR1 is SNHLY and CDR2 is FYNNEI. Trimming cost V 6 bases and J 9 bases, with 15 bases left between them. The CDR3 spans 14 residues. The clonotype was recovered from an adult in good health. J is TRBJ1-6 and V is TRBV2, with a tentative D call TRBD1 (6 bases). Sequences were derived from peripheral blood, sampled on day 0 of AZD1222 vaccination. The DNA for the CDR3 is TGTGCCAGCAGCGAACAGGGAAGGGGTTCACCCCTCCACTTT. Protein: CASSEQGRGSPLHF. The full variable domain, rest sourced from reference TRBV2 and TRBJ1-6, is EPEVTQTPSHQVTQMGQEVILRCVPISNHLYFYWYRQILGQKVEFLVSFYNNEISEKSEIFDDQFSVERPDGSNFTLKIRSTKLEDSAMYFCASSEQGRGSPLHFGNGTRLTVT.